The subject of this entry is one T cell receptor (beta chain). The antigen is undetermined. Sequencing relied on a cDNA template that was reverse transcribed from extracted RNA. Some clones are missing from TCRdb's copy, which holds only in-frame ones; the method was immunoSEQ multiplex PCR. The repertoire holds roughly 130,000 clones, with 50% to 60% as singletons. This entry belongs to a study of CD8+ T cells in alopecia areata. Across the whole study: Treated patients swallowed 5 to 10 mg of oral tofacitinib twice daily. Study findings and constraints: Sequenced scalp T cells also include alphabeta T cells resident in normal skin. Relative to normal scalp, lesional scalp, especially alopecia totalis/universalis, showed higher clonality.

Trimming took off 5 bases at V and 4 bases at J, with 11 bases between the two ends. The CDR3 is made up of 13 amino acids. Germline V gene lookup returns CDR1 MNHNS and CDR2 SASEGT. Collection of lesional scalp punch biopsies and peripheral blood was performed in alopecia areata patients. The sample consisted of CD4+ T cells sorted from blood, taken at week 0. The chain is built from TRBV6-1 and TRBJ1-1; D gene unclear. The source is a human donor with alopecia areata. The CDR3 DNA follows: TGTGCCAGCAGTAAACCAGTGGCCACTGAAGCTTTCTTT. Encoded protein: CASSKPVATEAFF.